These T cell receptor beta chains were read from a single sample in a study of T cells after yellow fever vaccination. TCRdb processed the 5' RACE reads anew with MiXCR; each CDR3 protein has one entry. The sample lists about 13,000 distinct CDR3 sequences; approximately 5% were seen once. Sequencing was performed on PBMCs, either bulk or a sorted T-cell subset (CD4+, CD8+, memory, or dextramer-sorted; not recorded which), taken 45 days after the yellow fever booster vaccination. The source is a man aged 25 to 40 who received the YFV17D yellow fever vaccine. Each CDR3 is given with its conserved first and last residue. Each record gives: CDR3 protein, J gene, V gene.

CDR3aa: CASSRDSGANVLTF
j_gene: TRBJ2-6
v_gene: TRBV18

CDR3aa: CASSQTFPPTSVHF
j_gene: TRBJ1-5
v_gene: TRBV4-3

CDR3aa: CASSLGPGQGQETQYF
j_gene: TRBJ2-5
v_gene: TRBV7-2

CDR3aa: CSARVAASTDTQYF
j_gene: TRBJ2-3
v_gene: TRBV20-1

CDR3aa: CASGDYEQYF
j_gene: TRBJ2-7
v_gene: TRBV12-3/TRBV12-4

CDR3aa: CASSPTSGSSYNEQFF
j_gene: TRBJ2-1
v_gene: TRBV5-1

CDR3aa: CSASLRGGYYEQYF
j_gene: TRBJ2-7
v_gene: TRBV20-1

CDR3aa: CASSEYFVQGQNSGNTIYF
j_gene: TRBJ1-3
v_gene: TRBV25-1

CDR3aa: CASSSFPGTGSYNEQFF
j_gene: TRBJ2-1
v_gene: TRBV11-2

CDR3aa: CASTSAAGGSYNEQFF
j_gene: TRBJ2-1
v_gene: TRBV5-4

CDR3aa: CSASSLAENTDTQYF
j_gene: TRBJ2-3
v_gene: TRBV20-1

CDR3aa: CASSDRDRGLAGATEQYF
j_gene: TRBJ2-7
v_gene: TRBV3-1

CDR3aa: CSVPGMTVTNEKLFF
j_gene: TRBJ1-4
v_gene: TRBV20-1

CDR3aa: CASSHGEGAYEQYF
j_gene: TRBJ2-7
v_gene: TRBV12-3/TRBV12-4

CDR3aa: CASRRDYHTQYF
j_gene: TRBJ2-3
v_gene: TRBV6-2/TRBV6-3

CDR3aa: CSARDVGPTEAFF
j_gene: TRBJ1-1
v_gene: TRBV20-1

CDR3aa: CASSVTRGGDSSYEQYF
j_gene: TRBJ2-7
v_gene: TRBV6-1